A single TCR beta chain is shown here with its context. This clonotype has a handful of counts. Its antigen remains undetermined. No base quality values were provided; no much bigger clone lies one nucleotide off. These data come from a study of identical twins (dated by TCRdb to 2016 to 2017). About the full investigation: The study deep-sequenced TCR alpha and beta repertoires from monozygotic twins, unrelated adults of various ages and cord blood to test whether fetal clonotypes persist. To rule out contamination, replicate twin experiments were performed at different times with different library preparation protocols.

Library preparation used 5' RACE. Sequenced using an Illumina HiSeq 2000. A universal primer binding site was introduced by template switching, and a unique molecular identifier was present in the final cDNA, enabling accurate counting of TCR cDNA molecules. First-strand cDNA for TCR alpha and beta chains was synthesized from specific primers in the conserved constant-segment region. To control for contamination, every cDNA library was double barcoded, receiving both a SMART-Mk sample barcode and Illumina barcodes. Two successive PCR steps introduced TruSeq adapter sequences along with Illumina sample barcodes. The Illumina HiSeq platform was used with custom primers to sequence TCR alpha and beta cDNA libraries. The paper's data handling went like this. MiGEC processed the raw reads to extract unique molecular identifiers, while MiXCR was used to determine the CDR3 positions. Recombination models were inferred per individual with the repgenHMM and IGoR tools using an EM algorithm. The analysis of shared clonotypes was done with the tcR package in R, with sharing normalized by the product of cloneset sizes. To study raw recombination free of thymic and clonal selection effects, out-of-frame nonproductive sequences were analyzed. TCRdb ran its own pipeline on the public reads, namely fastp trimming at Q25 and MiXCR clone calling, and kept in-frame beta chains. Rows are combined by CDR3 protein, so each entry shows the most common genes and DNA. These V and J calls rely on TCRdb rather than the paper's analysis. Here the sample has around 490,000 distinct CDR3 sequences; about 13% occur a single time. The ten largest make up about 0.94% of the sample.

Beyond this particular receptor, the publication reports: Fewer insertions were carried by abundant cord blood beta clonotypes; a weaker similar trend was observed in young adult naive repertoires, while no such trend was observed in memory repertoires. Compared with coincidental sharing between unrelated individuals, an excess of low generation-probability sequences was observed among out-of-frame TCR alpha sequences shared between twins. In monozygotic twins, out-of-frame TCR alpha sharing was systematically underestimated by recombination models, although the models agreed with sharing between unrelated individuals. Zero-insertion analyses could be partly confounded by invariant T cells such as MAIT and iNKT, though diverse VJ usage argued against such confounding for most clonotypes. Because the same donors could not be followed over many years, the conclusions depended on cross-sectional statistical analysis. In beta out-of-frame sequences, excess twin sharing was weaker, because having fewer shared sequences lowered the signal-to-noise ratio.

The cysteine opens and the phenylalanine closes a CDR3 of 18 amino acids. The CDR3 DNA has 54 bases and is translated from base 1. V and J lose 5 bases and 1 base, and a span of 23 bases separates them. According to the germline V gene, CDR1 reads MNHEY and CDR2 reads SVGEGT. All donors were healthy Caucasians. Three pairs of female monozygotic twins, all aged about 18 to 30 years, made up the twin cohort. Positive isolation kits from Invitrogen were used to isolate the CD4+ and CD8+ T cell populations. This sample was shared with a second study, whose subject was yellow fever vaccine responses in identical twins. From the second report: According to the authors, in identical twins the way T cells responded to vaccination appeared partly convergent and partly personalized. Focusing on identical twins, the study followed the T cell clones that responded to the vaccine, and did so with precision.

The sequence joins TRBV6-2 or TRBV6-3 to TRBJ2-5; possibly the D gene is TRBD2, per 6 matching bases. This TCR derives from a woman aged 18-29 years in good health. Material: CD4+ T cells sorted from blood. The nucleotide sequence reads TGTGCCAGCAGTCCCCTCCATCCCGGGACTCAAACCCAAGAGACCCAGTACTTC. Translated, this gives CASSPLHPGTQTQETQYF.